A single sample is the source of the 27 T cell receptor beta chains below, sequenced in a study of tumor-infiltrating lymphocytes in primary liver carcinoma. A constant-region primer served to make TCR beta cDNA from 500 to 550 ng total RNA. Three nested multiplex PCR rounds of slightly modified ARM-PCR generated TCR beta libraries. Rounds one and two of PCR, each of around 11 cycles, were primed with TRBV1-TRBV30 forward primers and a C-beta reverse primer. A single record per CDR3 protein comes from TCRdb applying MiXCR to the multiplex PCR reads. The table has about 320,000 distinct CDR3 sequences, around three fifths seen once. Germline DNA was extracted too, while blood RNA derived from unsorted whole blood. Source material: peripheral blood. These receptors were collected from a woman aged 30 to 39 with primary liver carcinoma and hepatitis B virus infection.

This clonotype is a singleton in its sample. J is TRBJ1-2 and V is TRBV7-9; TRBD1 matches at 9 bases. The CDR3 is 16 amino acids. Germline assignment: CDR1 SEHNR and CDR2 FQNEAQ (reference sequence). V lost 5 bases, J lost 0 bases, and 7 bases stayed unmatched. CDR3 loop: CASSHETGGSNYGYTF. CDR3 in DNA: TGTGCCAGCAGCCACGAGACAGGGGGTTCTAACTATGGCTACACCTTC.

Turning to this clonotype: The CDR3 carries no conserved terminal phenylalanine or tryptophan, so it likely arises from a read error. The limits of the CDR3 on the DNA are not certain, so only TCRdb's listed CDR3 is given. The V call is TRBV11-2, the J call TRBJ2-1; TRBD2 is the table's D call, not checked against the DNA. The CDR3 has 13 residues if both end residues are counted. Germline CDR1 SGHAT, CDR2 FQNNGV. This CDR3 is CASTGASVYEQLL.

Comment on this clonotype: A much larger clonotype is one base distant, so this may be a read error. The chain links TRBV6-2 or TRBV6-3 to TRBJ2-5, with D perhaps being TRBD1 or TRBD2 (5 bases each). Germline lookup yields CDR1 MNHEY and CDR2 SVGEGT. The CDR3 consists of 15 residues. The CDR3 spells CASRPLIRKGETQHF. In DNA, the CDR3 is TGTGCCAGCAGGCCCCTCATAAGGAAAGGGGAGACCCAGCACTTC.

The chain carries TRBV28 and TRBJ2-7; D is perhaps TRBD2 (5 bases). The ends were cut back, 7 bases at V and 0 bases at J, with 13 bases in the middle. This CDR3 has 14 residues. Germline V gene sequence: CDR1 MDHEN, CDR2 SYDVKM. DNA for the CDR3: TGTGCCAGCAACCAGGAGGCTGGCTCCTACGAGCAGTACTTC. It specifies CASNQEAGSYEQYF.

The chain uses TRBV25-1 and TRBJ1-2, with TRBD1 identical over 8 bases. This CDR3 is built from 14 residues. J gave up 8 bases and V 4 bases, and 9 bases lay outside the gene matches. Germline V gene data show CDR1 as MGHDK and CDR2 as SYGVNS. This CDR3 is CASSAQGAWGGYTF. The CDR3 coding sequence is TGTGCCAGCAGTGCCCAGGGGGCGTGGGGCGGCTACACCTTC.

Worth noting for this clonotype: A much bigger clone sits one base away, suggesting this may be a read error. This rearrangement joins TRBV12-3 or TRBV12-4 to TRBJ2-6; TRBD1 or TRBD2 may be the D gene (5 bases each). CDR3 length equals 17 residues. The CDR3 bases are TGTGCCAGCAGTATCGGGACGCTGATGTCTGGGGCCAACGTCCTGATTTTC. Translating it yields CASSIGTLMSGANVLIF.

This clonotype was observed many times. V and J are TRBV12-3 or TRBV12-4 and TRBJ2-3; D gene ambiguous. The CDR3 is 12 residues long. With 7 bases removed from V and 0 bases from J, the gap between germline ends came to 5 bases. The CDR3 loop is CASIRSTDTQYF. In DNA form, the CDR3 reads TGTGCCAGCATCAGGAGCACAGATACGCAGTATTTT.

CDR3 residues: CAISERGHNSPLHF. In DNA form, the CDR3 reads TGTGCCATCAGTGAACGGGGCCATAATTCACCCCTCCACTTT. This chain uses TRBV10-3 with TRBJ1-6, with D maybe TRBD1 (5 bases). CDR3 length equals 14 residues. Deletions cut 3 bases from V and 5 bases from J, with 8 bases between. The germline gives CDR1 ENHRY, CDR2 SYGVKD.

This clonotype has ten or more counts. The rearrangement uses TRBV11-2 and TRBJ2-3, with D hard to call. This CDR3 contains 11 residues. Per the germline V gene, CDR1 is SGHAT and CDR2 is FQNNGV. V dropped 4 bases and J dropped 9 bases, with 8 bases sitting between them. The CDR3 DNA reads TGTGCCAGCAGCTCAGTGAGAACGCAGTATTTT. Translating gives CASSSVRTQYF. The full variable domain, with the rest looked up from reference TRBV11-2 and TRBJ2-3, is EAGVAQSPRYKIIEKRQSVAFWCNPISGHATLYWYQQILGQGPKLLIQFQNNGVVDDSQLPKDRFSAERLKGVDSTLKIQPAKLEDSAVYLCASSSVRTQYFGPGTRLTVL.

In nucleotides, the CDR3 is TGTGCCAACTGCCCGGACCGGGACATGAACACTGAAGCTTTCTTT. This codes for CANCPDRDMNTEAFF. The chain uses TRBV11-2 and TRBJ1-1; D is perhaps TRBD1 (6 bases). This CDR3 is built from 15 residues. V lost 10 bases to trimming and J lost 0 bases, with 18 bases between them. Germline assignment: CDR1 SGHAT and CDR2 FQNNGV.

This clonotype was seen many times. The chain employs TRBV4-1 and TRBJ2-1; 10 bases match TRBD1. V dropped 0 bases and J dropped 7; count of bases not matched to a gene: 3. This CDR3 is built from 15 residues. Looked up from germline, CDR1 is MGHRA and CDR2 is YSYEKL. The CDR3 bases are TGCGCCAGCAGCCAAGAGGGGACAGGGGTGAATGAGCAGTTCTTC. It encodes CASSQEGTGVNEQFF.

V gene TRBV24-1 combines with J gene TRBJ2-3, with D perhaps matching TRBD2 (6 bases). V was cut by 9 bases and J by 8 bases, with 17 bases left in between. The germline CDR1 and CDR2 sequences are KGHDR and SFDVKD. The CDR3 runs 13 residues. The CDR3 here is CATGTSHFATQYF. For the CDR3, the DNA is TGTGCCACCGGGACTTCCCACTTCGCTACGCAGTATTTT.

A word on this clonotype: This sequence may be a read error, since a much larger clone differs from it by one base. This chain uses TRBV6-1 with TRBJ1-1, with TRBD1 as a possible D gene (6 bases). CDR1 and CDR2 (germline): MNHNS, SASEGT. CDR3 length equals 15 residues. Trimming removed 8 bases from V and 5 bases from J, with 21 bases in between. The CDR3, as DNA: TGTGCCAGCTGCCCTCTGGGAGGGGGGCGAACTGAAGCTTTCTTT. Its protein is CASCPLGGGRTEAFF.

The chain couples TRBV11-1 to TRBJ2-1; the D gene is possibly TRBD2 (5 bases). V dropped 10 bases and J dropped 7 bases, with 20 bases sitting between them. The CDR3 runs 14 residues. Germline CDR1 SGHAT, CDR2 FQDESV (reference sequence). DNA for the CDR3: TGTGCCAACAACTTGAGCCCCCGAGGGAATGAGCAGTTCTTC. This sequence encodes CANNLSPRGNEQFF.

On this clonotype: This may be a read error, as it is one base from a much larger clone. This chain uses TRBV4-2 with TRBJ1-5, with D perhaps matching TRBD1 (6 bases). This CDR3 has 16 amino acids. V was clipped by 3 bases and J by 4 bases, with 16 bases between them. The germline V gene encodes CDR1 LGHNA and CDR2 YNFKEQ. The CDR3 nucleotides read TGTGCCAGCAGCCAGGATACCGGGACACCGAATCAGCCCCAGCATTTT. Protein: CASSQDTGTPNQPQHF.

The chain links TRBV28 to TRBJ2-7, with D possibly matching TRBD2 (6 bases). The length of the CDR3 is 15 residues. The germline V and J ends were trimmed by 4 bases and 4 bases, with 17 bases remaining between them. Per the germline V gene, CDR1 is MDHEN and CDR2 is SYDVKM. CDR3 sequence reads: CASSSPSGDEYEQYF. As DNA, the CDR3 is TGTGCCAGCAGTTCTCCTTCGGGGGACGAGTACGAGCAGTACTTC.

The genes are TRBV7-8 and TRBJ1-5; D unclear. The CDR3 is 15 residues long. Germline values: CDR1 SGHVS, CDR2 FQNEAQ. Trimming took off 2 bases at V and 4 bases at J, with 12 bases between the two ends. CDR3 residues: CASSLSGLMNQPQHF. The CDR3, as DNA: TGTGCCAGCAGCTTATCTGGACTTATGAATCAGCCCCAGCATTTT.

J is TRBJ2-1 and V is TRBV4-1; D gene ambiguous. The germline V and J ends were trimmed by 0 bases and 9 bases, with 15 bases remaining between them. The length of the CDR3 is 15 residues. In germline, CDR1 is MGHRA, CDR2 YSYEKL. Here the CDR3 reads CASSQDPRVWGEQFF. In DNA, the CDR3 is TGCGCCAGCAGCCAAGATCCTAGGGTATGGGGTGAGCAGTTCTTC.

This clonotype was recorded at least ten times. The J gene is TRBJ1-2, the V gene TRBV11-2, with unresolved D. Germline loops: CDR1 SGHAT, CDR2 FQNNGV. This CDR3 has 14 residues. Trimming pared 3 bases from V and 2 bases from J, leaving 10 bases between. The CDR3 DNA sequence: TGTGCCAGCAGCTTGGACGGTCTAAACTATGGCTACACCTTC. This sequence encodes CASSLDGLNYGYTF.

CDR3 nucleotides: TGTGCCTGGAACCAACAGGGGGCCAGAACCCTCCACTTT. Its protein is CAWNQQGARTLHF. The J gene is TRBJ1-6, the V gene TRBV30; 9 bases are a match to TRBD1. The length of the CDR3 is 13 residues. Germline V lookup: CDR1 GTSNPN, CDR2 SVGIG (reference sequence). V was clipped by 4 bases and J by 14 bases; unmatched bases: 9.

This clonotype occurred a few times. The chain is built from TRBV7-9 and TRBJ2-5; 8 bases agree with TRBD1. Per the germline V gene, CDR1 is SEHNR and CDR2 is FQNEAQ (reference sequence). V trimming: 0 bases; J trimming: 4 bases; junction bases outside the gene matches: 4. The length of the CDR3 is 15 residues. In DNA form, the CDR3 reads TGTGCCAGCAGCTTAGCGCAGACAGGGGTAGAGACCCAGTACTTC. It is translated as CASSLAQTGVETQYF.

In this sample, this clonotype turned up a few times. The CDR3 region is CASSSRDLVYNEQFF. CDR3 coding DNA: TGTGCCAGCAGCTCCCGGGACTTAGTTTACAATGAGCAGTTCTTC. The genes are TRBV5-6 and TRBJ2-1, with D possibly TRBD2 on 6 matching bases. Germline loops: CDR1 SGHDT, CDR2 YYEEEE. V lost 3 bases and J 4 bases, leaving 14 bases between the germline ends. CDR3 size: 15 residues.

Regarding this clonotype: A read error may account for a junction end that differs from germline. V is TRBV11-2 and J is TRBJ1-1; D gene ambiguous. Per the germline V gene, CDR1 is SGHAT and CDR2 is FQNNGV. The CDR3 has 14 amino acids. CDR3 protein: CASSLKLGNTEAFF. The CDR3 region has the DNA TGTGCCAGCAGCTTAAAGCTAGGTAACACTGAGGCTTTCTTT.

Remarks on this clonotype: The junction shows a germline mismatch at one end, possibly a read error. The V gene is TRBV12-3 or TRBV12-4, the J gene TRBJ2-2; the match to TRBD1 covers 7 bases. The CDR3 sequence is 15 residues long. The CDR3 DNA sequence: TGTGCTAGCAGGGGGTGGGTCACGAACACCGGGGAGCTGTTTTTT. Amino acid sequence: CASRGWVTNTGELFF.

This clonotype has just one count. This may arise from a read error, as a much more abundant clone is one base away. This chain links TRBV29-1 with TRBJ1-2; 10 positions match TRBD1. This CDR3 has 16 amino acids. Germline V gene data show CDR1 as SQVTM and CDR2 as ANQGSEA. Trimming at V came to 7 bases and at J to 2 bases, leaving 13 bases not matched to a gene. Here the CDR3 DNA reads TGCAGCGCCATGACAGGGGGCACAAGGGGCAACTATGGCTACACCTTC. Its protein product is CSAMTGGTRGNYGYTF.

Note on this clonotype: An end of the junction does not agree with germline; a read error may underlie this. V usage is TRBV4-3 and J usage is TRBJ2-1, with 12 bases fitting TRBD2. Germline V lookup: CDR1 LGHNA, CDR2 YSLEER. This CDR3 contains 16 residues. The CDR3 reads CANSQATSGSYNEQFF. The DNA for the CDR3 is TGTGCCAACAGCCAAGCGACTAGCGGGAGCTACAATGAGCAGTTCTTC.

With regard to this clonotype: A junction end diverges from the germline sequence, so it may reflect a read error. The CDR3 protein is CASSQGSLRGRLVDQPQQF. The CDR3 DNA sequence: TGCGCCAGCAGCCAAGGATCCCTCAGGGGGCGTCTTGTCGATCAGCCCCAGCAATTT. The chain employs TRBV4-1 and TRBJ1-5, with TRBD1 identical over 8 bases. Germline loops: CDR1 MGHRA, CDR2 YSYEKL. This CDR3 is built from 19 residues.